Sequencing of this T cell receptor (beta chain) was carried out in a study of cytomegalovirus exposure and HLA in healthy donors. Unrecorded immune exposures were likely, despite nominal health at sampling. Comments on this clone: Its antigen is not known.

PCR primers comprised 60 Vbeta and 13 Jbeta primers. The data were produced by immunoSEQ multiplex PCR, yet TCRdb's version contains in-frame clones alone and is incomplete. Altogether approximately 190,000 clones are present, 82% being singletons, with the ten largest covering approximately 0.8%. The germline V and J ends were trimmed by 4 bases and 2 bases, with 15 bases remaining between them. There are 16 residues in the CDR3. Germline assignment: CDR1 LNHDA and CDR2 SQIVND (reference sequence). Findings and caveats of the study: CMV serostatus was the only immune exposure information that was available. The authors later found most CMV-associated TCR beta chains appeared HLA-restricted.

Source material: PBMCs. This receptor was taken from a woman aged 18 to 35 in good health and CMV-seronegative. The V and J genes are TRBV19 and TRBJ2-1; maybe TRBD1 (7 bases). CDR3 sequence (DNA): TGTGCCAGTAGTAAGCCCACAGGGGAGGCCTACAATGAGCAGTTCTTC. Its translation: CASSKPTGEAYNEQFF.